The 3 T cell receptor beta chains presented below share a single source sample, sequenced in a study of blood T cell repertoires in COVID-19. Clones were read by immunoSEQ multiplex PCR, and TCRdb kept only the in-frame ones, dropping some. Of 130,000 or so clones in the sample, about 72% were seen once. Sequencing was performed on peripheral blood. All receptors come from a woman between 70 and 85 years old with acute or convalescent COVID-19.

The chain has TRBV7-2 and TRBJ2-6; D not resolved. The CDR3 extends over 16 amino acids. The V end was cut by 0 bases, the J end by 0 bases, with 6 bases between. Germline V gives CDR1 SGHTA, CDR2 FQGNSA. The CDR3 here is CASSLAPVSGANVLTF. Written as DNA, the CDR3 is TGTGCCAGCAGCTTAGCCCCCGTCTCTGGGGCCAACGTCCTGACTTTC. Full variable domain (remainder filled in from reference TRBV7-2 and TRBJ2-6): GAGVSQSPSNKVTEKGKDVELRCDPISGHTALYWYRQSLGQGLEFLIYFQGNSAPDKSGLPSDRFSAERTGGSVSTLTIQRTQQEDSAVYLCASSLAPVSGANVLTFGAGSRLTVL.

The table lists this clone with a few counts. The V and J genes are TRBV25-1 and TRBJ2-2, with D possibly matching TRBD1 (5 bases). CDR3 length equals 13 residues. Trimming shortened V by 6 bases and J by 1 base, and 6 bases separated the two germline ends. Looked up from germline, CDR1 is MGHDK and CDR2 is SYGVNS. CDR3 sequence reads: CASRDRNTGELFF. The CDR3 nucleotides read TGTGCCAGCAGAGACAGGAACACCGGGGAGCTGTTTTTT. Looking up the rest from reference TRBV25-1 and TRBJ2-2 gives the full variable domain: EADIYQTPRYLVIGTGKKITLECSQTMGHDKMYWYQQDPGMELHLIHYSYGVNSTEKGDLSSESTVSRIRTEHFPLTLESARPSHTSQYLCASRDRNTGELFFGEGSRLTVL.

The V and J genes are TRBV3-1 (or the pseudogene TRBV3-2) and TRBJ1-2; no reliable D call. CDR3 length equals 15 residues. Trimming removed 0 bases at V and 7 bases at J, with 15 bases between. CDR1 LGHDT and CDR2 YNNKEL come from the germline V gene (reference sequence). CDR3 protein: CASSQERAGGGGYTF. The CDR3 bases are TGTGCCAGCAGCCAAGAACGGGCAGGAGGAGGTGGCTACACCTTC.